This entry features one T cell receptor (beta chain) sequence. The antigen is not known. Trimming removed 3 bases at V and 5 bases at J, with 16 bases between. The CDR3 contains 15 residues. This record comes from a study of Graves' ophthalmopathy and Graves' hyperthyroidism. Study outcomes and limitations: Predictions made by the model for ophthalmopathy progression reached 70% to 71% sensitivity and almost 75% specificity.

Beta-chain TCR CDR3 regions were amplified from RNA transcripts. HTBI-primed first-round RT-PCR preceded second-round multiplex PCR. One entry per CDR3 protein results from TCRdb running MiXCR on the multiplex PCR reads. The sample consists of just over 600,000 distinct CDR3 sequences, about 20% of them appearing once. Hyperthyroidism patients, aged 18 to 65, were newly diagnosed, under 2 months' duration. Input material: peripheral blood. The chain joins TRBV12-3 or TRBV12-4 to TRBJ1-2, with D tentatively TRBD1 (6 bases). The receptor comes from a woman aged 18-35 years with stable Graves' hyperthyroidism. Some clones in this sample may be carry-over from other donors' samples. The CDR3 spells CASSFSGGFPYGYTF. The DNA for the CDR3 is TGTGCCAGCAGTTTTTCCGGGGGCTTCCCTTATGGCTACACCTTC.